Each of the 29 T cell receptor beta chains below was sequenced from the same sample in a study of CD8 T cells in ankylosing spondylitis. MiXCR, run by TCRdb on the 5' RACE reads, gives a single entry per CDR3 protein. Among more than 300,000 distinct CDR3 sequences listed, approximately 10% were seen once. Sequenced sample: blood, either unsorted or a sorted T cell fraction (not recorded which). These receptors all stem from a female donor with ankylosing spondylitis or in good health (not recorded which).

This clonotype was observed many times. The chain combines TRBV20-1 with TRBJ1-4; D may be TRBD1 (6 bases). Germline V CDR1 and CDR2: DFQATT, SNEGSKA (reference sequence). The CDR3 has 12 residues. V was trimmed by 6 bases and J by 7 bases, leaving 12 bases between them. The CDR3 spells CSASKGGEKLFF. The CDR3 region has the DNA TGCAGTGCCTCGAAGGGGGGTGAAAAACTGTTTTTT.

This clonotype was recorded only once. This clone may be a read error of a much larger clone one base away. V and J are TRBV5-1 and TRBJ1-2, with D tentatively TRBD1 (5 bases). The V gene lost 0 bases and the J gene lost 12 bases, with 18 bases spanning the gap. The CDR3 is made up of 14 amino acids. Germline CDR1 SGHRS, CDR2 YFSETQ. CDR3 protein: CASSLGGSLRGDTF. In DNA, the CDR3 is TGCGCCAGCAGCTTGGGCGGATCTCTAAGGGGCGACACCTTC.

To note about this clonotype: One junction end does not reproduce the germline sequence, and a read error may be involved. The gene calls are TRBV10-3 and TRBJ2-1, with 7 bases fitting TRBD2. Germline V gene data show CDR1 as ENHRY and CDR2 as SYGVKD. This CDR3 contains 13 residues. The DNA of the CDR3 is TGTGCCATCAGTGACGGGACTATCAATGACCAGTTCTTC. It codes for CAISDGTINDQFF.

This clonotype was recorded at least ten times. The chain is built from TRBV6-5 and TRBJ2-7; TRBD2 matches at 8 bases. The CDR3 runs 15 residues. The trim removed 0 bases at V and 6 bases at J, leaving 7 bases unmatched. Germline V lookup: CDR1 MNHEY, CDR2 SVGAGI. The CDR3 nucleotides read TGTGCCAGCAGTTACTCACCCTCCGGGAGGGTCGAGCAGTACTTC. It translates to CASSYSPSGRVEQYF.

This clonotype was detected many times. V and J are TRBV12-3 or TRBV12-4 and TRBJ2-7; D unresolved. V dropped 5 bases and J dropped 3 bases, with 11 bases sitting between them. CDR3 length: 13 amino acids. CDR3 region: CASSTGPVYEQYF. The CDR3 DNA sequence: TGTGCCAGCAGTACCGGACCCGTCTACGAGCAGTACTTC.

The chain employs TRBV12-3 or TRBV12-4 and TRBJ1-2, with TRBD1 matching 7 bases. CDR3 length: 13 amino acids. J was trimmed by 8 bases and V by 5 bases; bases with no gene match: 8. This CDR3 reads CASSQTGFGGYTF. The CDR3 bases are TGTGCCAGCAGTCAGACAGGGTTTGGAGGCTACACCTTC.

This clonotype was counted ten times or more. The CDR3 spells CASSLAGVAQHF. In DNA form, the CDR3 reads TGTGCCAGCAGCTTAGCGGGTGTGGCCCAGCATTTT. The chain is built from TRBV7-9 and TRBJ1-5; no clear D. With 0 bases removed from V and 11 bases from J, the gap between germline ends came to 8 bases. This CDR3 contains 12 residues. Germline V CDR1 and CDR2: SEHNR, FQNEAQ (reference sequence).

This clonotype has at least ten counts. This chain uses TRBV20-1 with TRBJ2-7, with D tentatively TRBD2 (6 bases). V lost 3 bases and J lost 2, with 8 bases in between. The CDR3 has 12 amino acids. Germline CDR1 DFQATT, CDR2 SNEGSKA (reference sequence). CDR3 in DNA: TGCAGTGCTAGGGGGGGAACCTACGAGCAGTACTTC. Its protein product is CSARGGTYEQYF.

This clonotype has a count of ten or more. This sequence joins TRBV10-3 and TRBJ2-2; 10 bases fit TRBD2. The CDR3 sequence is 15 residues long. J lost 1 base, V lost 4 bases, and 0 bases had no gene match. The germline gives CDR1 ENHRY, CDR2 SYGVKD. The CDR3 coding sequence is TGTGCCATCAGTGGACTAGCGGGGAACACCGGGGAGCTGTTTTTT. As protein: CAISGLAGNTGELFF.

This clonotype was counted many times. The genes are TRBV7-9 and TRBJ1-6; 7 bases are shared with TRBD1. Per the germline V gene, CDR1 is SEHNR and CDR2 is FQNEAQ (reference sequence). The ends lost 1 base at V and 0 bases at J; junction bases unmatched: 3. The CDR3 is made up of 17 amino acids. CDR3 coding DNA: TGTGCCAGCAGCTTAGAGGGGGCGAGCTCCTATAATTCACCCCTCCACTTT. This encodes CASSLEGASSYNSPLHF.

This clonotype was counted many times. The V and J genes are TRBV9 and TRBJ2-5, with unresolved D. V was pared by 2 bases and J by 6 bases, with 5 bases between. Germline CDR1 reads SGDLS; CDR2 reads YYNGEE. The CDR3 is 11 residues long. The CDR3 protein is CASSVGKTQYF. In nucleotides, the CDR3 is TGTGCCAGCAGCGTTGGAAAGACCCAGTACTTC.

Remarks on this clonotype: This CDR3 is missing its conserved last phenylalanine or tryptophan, likely due to a read error. The CDR3 DNA is TGTGCCAGCAGCCATCCGGGCGGGAGCGGCACCGAGGAGCTGTTTTTA. As protein: CASSHPGGSGTEELFL. The chain uses TRBV4-2 and TRBJ2-2; 7 bases agree with TRBD2. Germline V lookup: CDR1 LGHNA, CDR2 YNFKEQ. This CDR3 is 16 amino acids long.

This clonotype was detected a few times. The V call is TRBV7-2, the J call TRBJ1-6; D gene ambiguous. V lost 0 bases, J lost 2 bases, and 11 bases lay in between. Germline-derived CDR1 and CDR2 are SGHTA and FQGNSA. This CDR3 region has 17 residues. CDR3 nucleotide sequence: TGTGCCAGCAGCTTAGCGCGCAGGTTTCCCTATAATTCACCCCTCCACTTT. Amino acids: CASSLARRFPYNSPLHF.

This clonotype was counted many times. The CDR3 spells CASRPDRVPNQPQHF. Here the CDR3 DNA reads TGTGCCAGCAGGCCGGACAGGGTACCCAATCAGCCCCAGCATTTT. This sequence joins TRBV12-3 or TRBV12-4 and TRBJ1-5; 8 positions match TRBD1. The V and J ends lost 6 bases and 3 bases, in that order; junction bases with no gene match: 7. The CDR3 is 15 amino acids.

V is TRBV5-5 and J is TRBJ2-7; the D is unclear. CDR1 is SGHKS, CDR2 YYEKEE, per germline (reference sequence). The CDR3 runs 14 residues. Trimming removed 2 bases at V and 2 bases at J, with 11 bases between. The CDR3 here is CASSFLWQAYEQYF. In DNA, the CDR3 is TGTGCCAGCAGCTTCCTTTGGCAAGCCTACGAGCAGTACTTC.

This clonotype was seen ten or more times. The V gene is TRBV27, the J gene TRBJ1-3; D is undetermined. Trimming left V 5 bases short and J 0 bases short, with 17 bases between. The CDR3 length is 17 residues. The germline CDR1 and CDR2 sequences are MNHEY and SMNVEV (reference sequence). The CDR3 spells CASSPTPTQSSGNTIYF. CDR3 DNA sequence: TGTGCCAGCAGTCCAACTCCGACGCAGAGCTCTGGAAACACCATATATTTT.

As to this clonotype: A much larger clone sits a single nucleotide away, making a read error possible. The chain uses TRBV12-3 or TRBV12-4 and TRBJ2-2, with 9 bases lining up with TRBD2. This CDR3 has 19 amino acids. DNA for the CDR3: TGTGCCATCAGTTTAGCTTTGGCGGGAGGGGTTCGGTCGAACGGGGAGCTGTTTTTT. The encoded protein is CAISLALAGGVRSNGELFF.

This clonotype has a single count. The rearrangement links TRBV20-1 to TRBJ1-1; D is perhaps TRBD1 (6 bases). CDR1 and CDR2 (germline): DFQATT, SNEGSKA (reference sequence). The CDR3 totals 17 residues. V was trimmed by 0 bases and J by 5 bases, leaving 22 bases between them. CDR3 in amino acids: CSARDLEGQGGFTEAFF. DNA of the CDR3: TGCAGTGCTAGAGATCTTGAGGGACAAGGAGGGTTTACTGAAGCTTTCTTT.

This clonotype was picked up many times. The chain couples TRBV5-1 to TRBJ2-1; D gene uncertain. The V end was cut by 4 bases, the J end by 10 bases, with 9 bases between. Germline assignment: CDR1 SGHRS and CDR2 YFSETQ. The CDR3 has 11 amino acids. The CDR3 DNA reads TGCGCCAGCAGCCCACAACGCGAGCAGTTCTTC. Amino acids: CASSPQREQFF.

This clonotype came up many times. The V and J genes are TRBV7-2 and TRBJ2-3, with D possibly matching TRBD2 (6 bases). V lost 6 bases and J 2 bases, leaving 12 bases between the germline ends. CDR1 SGHTA and CDR2 FQGNSA come from the germline V gene. The CDR3 extends over 14 amino acids. The CDR3 loop is CASRIAANTDTQYF. CDR3 in DNA: TGTGCCAGCAGGATAGCGGCGAACACAGATACGCAGTATTTT.

This clonotype was seen many times. This chain uses TRBV28 with TRBJ2-5; TRBD2 is a possible D gene (5 bases). Germline loops: CDR1 MDHEN, CDR2 SYDVKM. This CDR3 has 15 residues. Trimming left V 3 bases short and J 4 bases short, with 15 bases between. The CDR3 DNA sequence: TGTGCCAGCAGTTTCTCAAGCGGCGAGGGAGAGACCCAGTACTTC. This encodes CASSFSSGEGETQYF. Based on the CDR3 plus reference TRBV28 and TRBJ2-5, the full variable domain is DVKVTQSSRYLVKRTGEKVFLECVQDMDHENMFWYRQDPGLGLRLIYFSYDVKMKEKGDIPEGYSVSREKKERFSLILESASTNQTSMYLCASSFSSGEGETQYFGPGTRLLVL.

This clonotype was seen at least ten times. V gene TRBV5-1 combines with J gene TRBJ1-1, with TRBD1 matching over 7 bases. Trimming at V came to 0 bases and at J to 5 bases, leaving 13 bases not matched to a gene. The CDR3 loop spans 17 amino acids. Germline assignment: CDR1 SGHRS and CDR2 YFSETQ. In DNA form, the CDR3 reads TGCGCCAGCAGCTTGGCGGGGGGAAGGGGGCGCGTGACTGAAGCTTTCTTT. It yields the protein CASSLAGGRGRVTEAFF.

This clonotype was seen ten or more times. The rearrangement links TRBV5-5 to TRBJ1-4; D might be TRBD1 (5 bases). The CDR3 consists of 16 residues. Trimming removed 0 bases from V and 4 bases from J, with 13 bases in between. Germline lookup yields CDR1 SGHKS and CDR2 YYEKEE (reference sequence). CDR3 loop: CASSLATGLINEKLFF. The CDR3 bases are TGTGCCAGCAGCTTGGCAACGGGACTGATTAATGAAAAACTGTTTTTT.

This clonotype was counted only a few times. This chain links TRBV24-1 with TRBJ2-2; perhaps TRBD2 as D (6 bases). The V end was cut by 1 base, the J end by 3 bases, with 11 bases between. The CDR3 spans 16 residues. Per germline, CDR1 KGHDR and CDR2 SFDVKD. Written as DNA, the CDR3 is TGTGCCACCAGTGATTTCTCGCGGGATTACACCGGGGAGCTGTTTTTT. This gives the protein CATSDFSRDYTGELFF.

The rearrangement links TRBV28 to TRBJ1-4; D unresolved. CDR3 length equals 13 residues. Trimming removed 6 bases at V and 10 bases at J, with 15 bases between. Germline V lookup: CDR1 MDHEN, CDR2 SYDVKM. CDR3 residues: CASSPGEVGKLFF. CDR3 DNA: TGTGCCAGCAGCCCCGGCGAGGTCGGAAAACTGTTTTTT. The full variable domain, rest sourced from reference TRBV28 and TRBJ1-4, is DVKVTQSSRYLVKRTGEKVFLECVQDMDHENMFWYRQDPGLGLRLIYFSYDVKMKEKGDIPEGYSVSREKKERFSLILESASTNQTSMYLCASSPGEVGKLFFGSGTQLSVL.

This clonotype has ten or more counts. The V call is TRBV28, the J call TRBJ1-1; 8 bases line up with TRBD1. Germline CDR1 and CDR2: MDHEN and SYDVKM. V gave up 6 bases and J gave up 4 bases; unmatched junction bases: 10. There are 15 residues in the CDR3. The CDR3 region is CASRLTGAVGTEAFF. As DNA, the CDR3 is TGTGCCAGCAGGTTGACAGGGGCGGTGGGCACTGAAGCTTTCTTT.

This clonotype has ten or more counts. J is TRBJ1-2 and V is TRBV29-1; 8 nucleotides match TRBD1. The trim removed 1 base at V and 6 bases at J, leaving 7 bases unmatched. The germline CDR1 and CDR2 sequences are SQVTM and ANQGSEA. This CDR3 has 14 residues. The DNA for the CDR3 is TGCAGCGTTGAAGGAGGACAGGGACCTCATGGCTACACCTTC. This translates into CSVEGGQGPHGYTF.

The chain carries TRBV7-2 and TRBJ1-2; D not resolved. V was cut by 5 bases and J by 2 bases, with 9 bases left in between. The CDR3 consists of 13 residues. Germline V gene sequence: CDR1 SGHTA, CDR2 FQGNSA. The CDR3 bases are TGTGCCAGCAGCCCCCGGATGAACTATGGCTACACCTTC. Its translation: CASSPRMNYGYTF.

The chain couples TRBV3-1 to TRBJ2-2; D uncertain. CDR3 size: 13 residues. Between the trimmed V and J ends, which lost 4 bases and 4 bases, there was a span of 7 bases. Per germline, CDR1 LGHDT and CDR2 YNNKEL (reference sequence). The CDR3 DNA is TGTGCCAGCAGCCCATGGGGCACCGGGGAGCTGTTTTTT. Protein: CASSPWGTGELFF.